This T cell receptor (beta chain) was sequenced in a study of T cell changes during pregnancy in multiple sclerosis. Sequencing was performed with immunoSEQ multiplex PCR; in TCRdb, only in-frame clones are kept and a portion is missing. The data contain about 98,000 clones, under 95% of them singletons. The sequence derives from a female donor in good health, enrolled as a control in a pregnancy study. This sample comprised peripheral blood, obtained after pregnancy.

CDR3 region: CAISESFIGDRDTEAFF. The CDR3 DNA reads as TGTGCCATCAGTGAGTCGTTTATCGGGGACAGGGACACTGAAGCTTTCTTT. The chain recombines TRBV10-3 with TRBJ1-1, with 9 bases aligning to TRBD1. Trimming cost V 0 bases and J 3 bases; bases outside gene matches: 8. Germline V lookup: CDR1 ENHRY, CDR2 SYGVKD. This CDR3 comprises 17 residues.